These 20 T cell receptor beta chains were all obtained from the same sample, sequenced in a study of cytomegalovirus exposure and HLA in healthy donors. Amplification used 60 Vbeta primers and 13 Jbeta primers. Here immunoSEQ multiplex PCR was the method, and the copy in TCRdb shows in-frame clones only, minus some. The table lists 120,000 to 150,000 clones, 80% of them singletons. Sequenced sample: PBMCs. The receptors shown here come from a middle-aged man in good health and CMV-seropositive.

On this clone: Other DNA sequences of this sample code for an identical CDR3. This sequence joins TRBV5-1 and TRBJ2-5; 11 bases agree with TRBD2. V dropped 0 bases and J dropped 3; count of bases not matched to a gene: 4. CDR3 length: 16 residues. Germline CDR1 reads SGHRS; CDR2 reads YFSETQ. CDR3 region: CASSLEGSGGEETQYF. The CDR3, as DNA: TGCGCCAGCAGCTTGGAGGGTAGCGGGGGGGAAGAGACCCAGTACTTC.

Written as DNA, the CDR3 is TGCGCCACCATCGCCCGCCCCGAGGCTGCCGACTCTGGAAACACCATATATTTT. The encoded protein is CATIARPEAADSGNTIYF. The V call is TRBV23-1, the J call TRBJ1-3; no firm D call. TRBV23-1 is classed as an ORF, of uncertain function. This CDR3 contains 18 residues. Trimming removed 10 bases from V and 0 bases from J, with 25 bases in between.

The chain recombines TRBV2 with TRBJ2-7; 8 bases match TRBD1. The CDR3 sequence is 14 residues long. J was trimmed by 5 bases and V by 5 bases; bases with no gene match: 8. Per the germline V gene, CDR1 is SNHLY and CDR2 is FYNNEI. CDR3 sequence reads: CASSYRGAGHEQYF. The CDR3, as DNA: TGTGCCAGCAGTTACAGGGGGGCTGGCCACGAGCAGTACTTC.

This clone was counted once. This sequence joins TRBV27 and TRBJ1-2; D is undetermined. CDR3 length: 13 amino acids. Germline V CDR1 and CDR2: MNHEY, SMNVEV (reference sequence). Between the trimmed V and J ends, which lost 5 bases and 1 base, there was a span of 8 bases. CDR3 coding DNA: TGTGCCAGCAGTAGACAAGTTAACTATGGCTACACCTTC. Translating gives CASSRQVNYGYTF.

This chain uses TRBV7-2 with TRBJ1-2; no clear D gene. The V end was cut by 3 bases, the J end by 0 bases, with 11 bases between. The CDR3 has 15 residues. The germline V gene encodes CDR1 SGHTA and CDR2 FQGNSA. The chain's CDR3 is CASSLNLRTNYGYTF. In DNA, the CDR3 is TGTGCCAGCAGCTTGAACCTGAGAACTAACTATGGCTACACCTTC.

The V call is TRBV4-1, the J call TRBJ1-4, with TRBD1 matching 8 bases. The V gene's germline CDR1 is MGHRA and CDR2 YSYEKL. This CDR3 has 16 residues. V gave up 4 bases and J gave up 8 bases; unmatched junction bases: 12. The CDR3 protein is CASSRFWTGTLEKLFF. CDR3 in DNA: TGCGCCAGCAGCCGATTCTGGACAGGGACCTTGGAAAAACTGTTTTTT.

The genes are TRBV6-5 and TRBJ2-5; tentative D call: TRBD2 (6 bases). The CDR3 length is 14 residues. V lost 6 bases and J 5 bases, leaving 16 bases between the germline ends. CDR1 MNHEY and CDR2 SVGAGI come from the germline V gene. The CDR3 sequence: CASSPTGGGETQYF. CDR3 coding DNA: TGTGCCAGCAGCCCAACCGGGGGTGGGGAGACCCAGTACTTC.

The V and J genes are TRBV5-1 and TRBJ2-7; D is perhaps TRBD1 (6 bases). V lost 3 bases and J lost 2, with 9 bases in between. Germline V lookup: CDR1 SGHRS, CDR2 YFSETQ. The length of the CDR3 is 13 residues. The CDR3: CASSSTGAYEQYF. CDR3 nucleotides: TGCGCCAGCAGCTCGACAGGAGCCTACGAGCAGTACTTC.

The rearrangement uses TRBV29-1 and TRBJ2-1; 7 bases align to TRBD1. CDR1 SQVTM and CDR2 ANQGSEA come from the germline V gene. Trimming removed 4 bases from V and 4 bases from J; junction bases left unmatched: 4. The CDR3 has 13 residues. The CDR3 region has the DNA TGCAGCGTTGTGACAGGGAATTACAATGAGCAGTTCTTC. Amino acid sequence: CSVVTGNYNEQFF.

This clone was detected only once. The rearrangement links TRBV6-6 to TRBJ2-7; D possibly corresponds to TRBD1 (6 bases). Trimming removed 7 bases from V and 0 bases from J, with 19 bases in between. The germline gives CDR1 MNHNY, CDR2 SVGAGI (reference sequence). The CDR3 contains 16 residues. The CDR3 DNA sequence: TGTGCCAGCAATAGCCCGGACAGACGCGGCTCCTACGAGCAGTACTTC. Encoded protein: CASNSPDRRGSYEQYF.

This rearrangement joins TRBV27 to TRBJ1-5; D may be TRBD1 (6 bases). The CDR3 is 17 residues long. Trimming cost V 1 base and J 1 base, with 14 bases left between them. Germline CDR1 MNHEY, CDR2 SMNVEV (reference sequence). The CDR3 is CASSLYRAVGSNQPQHF. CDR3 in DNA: TGTGCCAGCAGTTTATACAGGGCTGTGGGAAGCAATCAGCCCCAGCATTTT.

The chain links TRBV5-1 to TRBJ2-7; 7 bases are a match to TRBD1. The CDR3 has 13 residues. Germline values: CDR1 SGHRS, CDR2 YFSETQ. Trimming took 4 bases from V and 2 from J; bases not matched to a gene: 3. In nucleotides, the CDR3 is TGCGCCAGCAGCCCGGGGACAGCCTACGAGCAGTACTTC. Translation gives CASSPGTAYEQYF.

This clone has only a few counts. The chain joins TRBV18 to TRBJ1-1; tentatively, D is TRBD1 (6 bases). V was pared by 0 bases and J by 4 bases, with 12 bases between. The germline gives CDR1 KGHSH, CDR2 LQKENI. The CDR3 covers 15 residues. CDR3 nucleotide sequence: TGTGCCAGCTCACCACCGGCGGCAGGGGTCACTGAAGCTTTCTTT. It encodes CASSPPAAGVTEAFF.

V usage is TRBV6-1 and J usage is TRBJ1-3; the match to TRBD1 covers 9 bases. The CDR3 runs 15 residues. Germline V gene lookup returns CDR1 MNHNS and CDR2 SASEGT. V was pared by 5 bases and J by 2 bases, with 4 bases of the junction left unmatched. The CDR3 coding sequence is TGTGCCAGCAGTCCCGGGACAGGGACTGGAAACACCATATATTTT. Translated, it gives CASSPGTGTGNTIYF.

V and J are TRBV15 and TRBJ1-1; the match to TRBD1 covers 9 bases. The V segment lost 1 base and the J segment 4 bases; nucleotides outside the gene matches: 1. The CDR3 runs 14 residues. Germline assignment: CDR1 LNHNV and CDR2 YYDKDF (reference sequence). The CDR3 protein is CATSRVQGATEAFF. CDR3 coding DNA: TGTGCCACCAGCAGAGTACAGGGGGCCACTGAAGCTTTCTTT.

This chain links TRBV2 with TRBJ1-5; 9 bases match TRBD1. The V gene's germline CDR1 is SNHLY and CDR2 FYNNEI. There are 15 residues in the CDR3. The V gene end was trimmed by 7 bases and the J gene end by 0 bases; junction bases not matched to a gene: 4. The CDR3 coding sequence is TGTGCCAGCACCGGGACAGGGAGTAGCAATCAGCCCCAGCATTTT. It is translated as CASTGTGSSNQPQHF. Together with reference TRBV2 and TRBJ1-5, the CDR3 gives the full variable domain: EPEVTQTPSHQVTQMGQEVILRCVPISNHLYFYWYRQILGQKVEFLVSFYNNEISEKSEIFDDQFSVERPDGSNFTLKIRSTKLEDSAMYFCASTGTGSSNQPQHFGDGTRLSIL.

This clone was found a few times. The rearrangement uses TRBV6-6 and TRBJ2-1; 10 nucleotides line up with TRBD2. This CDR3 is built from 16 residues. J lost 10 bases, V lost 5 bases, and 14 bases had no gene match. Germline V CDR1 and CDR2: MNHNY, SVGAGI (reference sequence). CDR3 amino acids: CASSLQAGGPRGEQFF. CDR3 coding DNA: TGTGCCAGCAGTCTTCAAGCGGGGGGGCCAAGAGGCGAGCAGTTCTTC.

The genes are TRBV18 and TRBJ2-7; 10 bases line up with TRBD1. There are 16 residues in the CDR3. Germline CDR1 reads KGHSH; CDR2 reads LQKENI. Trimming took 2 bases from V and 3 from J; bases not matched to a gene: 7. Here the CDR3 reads CASSPRPGQGFYEQYF. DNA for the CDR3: TGTGCCAGCTCACCAAGACCGGGACAGGGGTTCTACGAGCAGTACTTC.

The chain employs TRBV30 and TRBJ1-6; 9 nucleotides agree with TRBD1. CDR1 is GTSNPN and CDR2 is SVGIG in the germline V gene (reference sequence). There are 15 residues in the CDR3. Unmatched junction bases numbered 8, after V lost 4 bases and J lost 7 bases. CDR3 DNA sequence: TGTGCCTGGAATACGGGACAGGGTTCAAATTCACCCCTCCACTTT. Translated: CAWNTGQGSNSPLHF.

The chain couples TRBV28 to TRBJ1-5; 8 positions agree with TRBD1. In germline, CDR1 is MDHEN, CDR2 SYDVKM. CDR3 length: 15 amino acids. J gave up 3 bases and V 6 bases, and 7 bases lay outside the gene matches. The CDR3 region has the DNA TGTGCCAGCAGGAACAGGGGGACCGACAATCAGCCCCAGCATTTT. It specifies CASRNRGTDNQPQHF. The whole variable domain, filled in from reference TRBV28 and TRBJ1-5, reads DVKVTQSSRYLVKRTGEKVFLECVQDMDHENMFWYRQDPGLGLRLIYFSYDVKMKEKGDIPEGYSVSREKKERFSLILESASTNQTSMYLCASRNRGTDNQPQHFGDGTRLSIL.